This entry concerns a single T cell receptor beta chain. Its antigen is not known. This sample was included in a study of T cell responses to AZD1222 COVID-19 vaccine. Trimming took off 5 bases at V and 7 bases at J, with 5 bases between the two ends. The CDR3 contains 11 residues. CDR1 MNHNY and CDR2 SVGAGI come from the germline V gene (reference sequence). Study-level results: The sample set comprised mostly white British donors with more females, and clonal diversity was possibly underestimated. Nearly half of spike-specific TCRs reportedly target variant regions that are unmutated in the B.1.351 and B.1.1.7 variants.

Libraries were prepared by immunoSEQ multiplex PCR; TCRdb keeps only in-frame clonotypes and omits some of them. The table has over 130,000 clones, roughly nine tenths seen once. The sequence came from an adult who received the AZD1222 COVID-19 vaccine. The sequences come from peripheral blood, collected 28 days after the second AZD1222 dose. The chain recombines TRBV6-6 with TRBJ1-4; no firm D call. In nucleotides, the CDR3 is TGTGCCAGCAGTGGTACTGAAAAACTGTTTTTT. Protein sequence: CASSGTEKLFF.